The rows below give T cell receptor beta chains drawn from one sample of a study of cytomegalovirus exposure and HLA in healthy donors. The assay was immunoSEQ multiplex PCR, and TCRdb's table has in-frame clones only and misses some. The table includes fewer than 250,000 clones, approximately 87% detected once. The sequencing sample was made of PBMCs. The receptors originated from a man between 18 and 35 years old in good health and CMV-seronegative. CDR3s leave out the opening cysteine and the closing phenylalanine or tryptophan.

ASSLAQGNEQY	TRBV5-1	TRBJ2-7
ASSLGQGASWPQH	TRBV7-9	TRBJ1-5
ASRIPRGFKQETQY	TRBV2	TRBJ2-5
ASSQDHQGKVSRAF	TRBV4-3	TRBJ1-1
ASSLLGGDYNEQF	TRBV28	TRBJ2-1
ASSLAGGAQH	TRBV5-1	TRBJ1-5
ASSEAGGYGYT	TRBV10-1	TRBJ1-2
ASSLDGDSYNEQF	TRBV5-1	TRBJ2-1
ASSASFYTGELF	TRBV6-4	TRBJ2-2
ASSLRGQGPHEQY	TRBV27	TRBJ2-7
AWSVRPGLDEKLF	TRBV30	TRBJ1-4
ASSQRRAGGNEQF	TRBV4-3	TRBJ2-1
ASSPPTSGPPYEQY	TRBV7-2	TRBJ2-7
ASRLTGSTEAF	TRBV5-4	TRBJ1-1
ASNHARGDTQY	TRBV27	TRBJ2-3
ASSQDIWHSPGYFSLH	TRBV4-3	TRBJ1-6
ASSQVGTPTDTQY	TRBV4-1	TRBJ2-3
ASSFSGRNEQF	TRBV27	TRBJ2-1
ASSPLQGTISYGYT	TRBV27	TRBJ1-2
ASSQERADYEQY	TRBV21-1	TRBJ2-7
ASSLGTGTNEQY	TRBV7-3	TRBJ2-7
ASSLGPYEESSYNEQF	TRBV5-4	TRBJ2-1
ASNQGRGTDTQY	TRBV28	TRBJ2-3
ASSQDMDWVAF	TRBV14	TRBJ1-1
ASTDLAGGPKTYNEQF	TRBV28	TRBJ2-1
ASSFLAGGPDEQY	TRBV28	TRBJ2-7
ASSNPGQGNNEQF	TRBV19	TRBJ2-1
ASKGQGASSEKLF	TRBV28	TRBJ1-4
ASSGQGAGNTIY	TRBV18	TRBJ1-3
ASSFGWDKTNTEAF	TRBV6-5	TRBJ1-1
ASSFTGSSYEQY	TRBV7-2	TRBJ2-7
ASSLLGSPGNTIY	TRBV7-2	TRBJ1-3
ASSTSGSTEAF	TRBV19	TRBJ1-1
ATSPFPGTGTSYNEQF	TRBV4-1	TRBJ2-1
ATSSPYRGQGNPQH	TRBV15	TRBJ1-5
ALGSGPEKLF	TRBV7-9	TRBJ1-4
ASSRGRGSGELF	TRBV18	TRBJ2-2
ASTLDGGIGAGVYEQY	TRBV5-6	TRBJ2-7
ASSFRGSGTEAF	TRBV5-4	TRBJ1-1
ASSLDAGVPGELF	TRBV5-1	TRBJ2-2
ASSLEYFGGHEQF	TRBV5-1	TRBJ2-1
ASSFDQGHTEAF	TRBV7-2	TRBJ1-1
ASSFHGSGTGELF	TRBV28	TRBJ2-2
ASSLGGFSTEAF	TRBV6-6	TRBJ1-1
ASSALYSNQPQH	TRBV2	TRBJ1-5
ATESGGANEQF	TRBV27	TRBJ2-1
ASSQDLVAGDGYT	TRBV4-2	TRBJ1-2
ASSSRAGNTIY	TRBV7-9	TRBJ1-3
ASSPSIGRGTEAF	TRBV28	TRBJ1-1
ASSAGTGEETQY	TRBV7-9	TRBJ2-5
ASNPAGVAGELF	TRBV9	TRBJ2-2
ASSLAGSGPPLH	TRBV5-8	TRBJ1-6
ASSLTGRVETQY	TRBV7-3	TRBJ2-5
ASSPRTISGANVLT	TRBV7-2	TRBJ2-6
ASSLGQVGGYT	TRBV28	TRBJ1-2
ASRGQGNEKLF	TRBV2	TRBJ1-4
ASSLGDTGGAEAF	TRBV11-2	TRBJ1-1
ASSTDSGVNTGELF	TRBV5-1	TRBJ2-2
ASSFLLGGGGELF	TRBV27	TRBJ2-2
ASSRSGGGQPQH	TRBV11-2	TRBJ1-5